The 28 T cell receptor beta chains listed next were all sequenced from one sample in a study of radiation and T cells in renal cell carcinoma. This table comes from immunoSEQ multiplex PCR, and its TCRdb copy is limited to in-frame clones, with some not included. The sample gives 95,000 to 150,000 clones, 81% of which show up once; 5.8% is in the top ten. Time point specified: blood 2 weeks post-SBRT. The sample's treatment: 15 Gy SBRT to primary tumor, nephrectomy 4 weeks later. The sample here was blood, taken from a patient whose treatment included radiotherapy and nephrectomy. The receptors here all came from a man aged 50-59 years with renal cell carcinoma.

CDR3 sequence: CASRHQTYLGGYTF. In DNA, the CDR3 is TGTGCCAGCAGACATCAGACGTACTTAGGTGGCTACACCTTC. V and J are TRBV6-6 and TRBJ1-2, with D hard to call. Germline CDR1 reads MNHNY; CDR2 reads SVGAGI (reference sequence). Between the trimmed V and J ends, which lost 6 bases and 7 bases, there was a span of 18 bases. The CDR3 is made up of 14 amino acids.

The chain recombines TRBV5-4 with TRBJ2-3, with 13 bases identical to TRBD2. The V gene end was trimmed by 4 bases and the J gene end by 0 bases; junction bases not matched to a gene: 2. The CDR3 contains 16 residues. Germline V gene data show CDR1 as SGHNT and CDR2 as YYREEE (reference sequence). The CDR3 protein is CASSGGLAGSTDTQYF. The CDR3 DNA reads as TGTGCCAGCAGCGGGGGACTAGCGGGAAGCACAGATACGCAGTATTTT.

V is TRBV4-3 and J is TRBJ1-2; TRBD1 is a possible D gene (5 bases). The CDR3 totals 14 residues. V was cut by 2 bases and J by 6 bases, with 13 bases left in between. The germline gives CDR1 LGHNA, CDR2 YSLEER. In DNA, the CDR3 is TGCGCCAGCAGCCAAACCGGGACCCCGGATGGCTACACCTTC. As protein: CASSQTGTPDGYTF.

This clone appeared a single time. The V gene is TRBV4-1, the J gene TRBJ2-1; 11 positions agree with TRBD2. The CDR3 is 19 residues long. CDR1 and CDR2 from the germline V gene are MGHRA and YSYEKL. The junction had 12 bases not matched to a gene; V was cut back by 1 base and J by 4 bases. The CDR3 sequence: CASSQAQRSGTSGYNEQFF. CDR3 DNA: TGCGCCAGCAGCCAAGCTCAGAGGTCCGGGACTAGCGGATACAATGAGCAGTTCTTC.

The chain combines TRBV7-2 with TRBJ2-3; no definite D call. Germline V gene sequence: CDR1 SGHTA, CDR2 FQGNSA. Between the trimmed V and J ends, which lost 0 bases and 6 bases, there was a span of 7 bases. There are 13 residues in the CDR3. The CDR3 DNA is TGTGCCAGCAGCTTAGCCCTCAGGGATACGCAGTATTTT. Its protein is CASSLALRDTQYF.

This clone was observed a few times. The chain uses TRBV4-2 and TRBJ2-7, with 13 bases that match TRBD2. Germline V gene data show CDR1 as LGHNA and CDR2 as YNFKEQ. The CDR3 totals 15 residues. Trimming took 5 bases from V and 3 from J; bases not matched to a gene: 4. The DNA for the CDR3 is TGTGCCAGCAGCGCAGGACTAGCGGGAGTCTACGAGCAGTACTTC. Encoded protein: CASSAGLAGVYEQYF.

This clone was seen only a few times. The chain combines TRBV30 with TRBJ1-5; possible D gene TRBD1, 6 bases. The V end was cut by 5 bases, the J end by 5 bases, with 13 bases between. The CDR3 totals 13 residues. In germline, CDR1 is GTSNPN, CDR2 SVGIG (reference sequence). In nucleotides, the CDR3 is TGTGCCTGGGACCAGGGGTTACATCAGCCCCAGCATTTT. This codes for CAWDQGLHQPQHF.

The chain uses TRBV5-4 and TRBJ2-3, with a possible D match to TRBD2 (6 bases). Germline V gives CDR1 SGHNT, CDR2 YYREEE (reference sequence). The CDR3 is 16 residues long. V lost 1 base and J 0 bases, leaving 12 bases between the germline ends. The CDR3 DNA reads as TGTGCCAGCAGCTTGAAATTGGCGGGGAGCACAGATACGCAGTATTTT. Translation: CASSLKLAGSTDTQYF.

This clone has only one observation. The V call is TRBV6-1, the J call TRBJ1-4; the D gene is possibly TRBD1 (5 bases). Germline CDR1 MNHNS, CDR2 SASEGT. The CDR3 contains 16 residues. V was trimmed by 4 bases and J by 4 bases, leaving 16 bases between them. The CDR3 DNA sequence: TGTGCCAGCAGTGGTGGCCCCAGGGCTATTAATGAAAAACTGTTTTTT. It codes for CASSGGPRAINEKLFF.

This clone was recorded only once. The CDR3 bases are TGTGCCAGCAGGGGTGGTCGGGGATATGGCTACACCTTC. Amino acid sequence: CASRGGRGYGYTF. The chain employs TRBV2 and TRBJ1-2; D is ambiguous. The V end lost 6 bases, the J end lost 5 bases, and 13 bases lay between the germline ends. Germline V gene sequence: CDR1 SNHLY, CDR2 FYNNEI. The CDR3 runs to 13 residues.

The genes are TRBV5-4 and TRBJ2-6; perhaps TRBD1 as D (6 bases). Trimming cost V 3 bases and J 0 bases, with 10 bases left between them. The CDR3 is made up of 16 amino acids. Germline CDR1 and CDR2: SGHNT and YYREEE (reference sequence). For the CDR3, the DNA is TGTGCCAGCAGCTGGAACAGGGCCTCTGGGGCCAACGTCCTGACTTTC. This translates into CASSWNRASGANVLTF. Based on the CDR3 plus reference TRBV5-4 and TRBJ2-6, the full variable domain is ETGVTQSPTHLIKTRGQQVTLRCSSQSGHNTVSWYQQALGQGPQFIFQYYREEENGRGNFPPRFSGLQFPNYSSELNVNALELDDSALYLCASSWNRASGANVLTFGAGSRLTVL.

The chain recombines TRBV6-1 with TRBJ1-1; D is unclear. The CDR3 contains 13 residues. V lost 4 bases to trimming and J lost 6 bases, with 12 bases between them. CDR1 and CDR2 (germline): MNHNS, SASEGT. The CDR3 coding sequence is TGTGCCAGCAGTGTGGGAGGGTTGGCTGAAGCTTTCTTT. This codes for CASSVGGLAEAFF.

The V call is TRBV30, the J call TRBJ2-3; D remains ambiguous. Trimming cost V 2 bases and J 3 bases, with 3 bases left between them. CDR1 and CDR2 from the germline V gene are GTSNPN and SVGIG (reference sequence). The CDR3 length is 11 residues. DNA of the CDR3: TGTGCCTGGAGTATTACAGATACGCAGTATTTT. This codes for CAWSITDTQYF.

In this sample, this clone turned up once. The chain is built from TRBV5-3 and TRBJ2-1, with a tentative D call TRBD2 (6 bases). TRBV5-3 is an ORF; its function is uncertain. Trimming shortened V by 4 bases and J by 7 bases, and 18 bases separated the two germline ends. This CDR3 contains 15 residues. This chain's CDR3 is CARSDTSPYGNEQFF. The CDR3 DNA reads TGTGCCAGAAGCGACACTAGCCCCTACGGGAATGAGCAGTTCTTC.

The rearrangement joins TRBV28 to TRBJ1-2; possible D gene TRBD1, 6 bases. This CDR3 has 11 residues. V lost 11 bases and J lost 2, with 9 bases in between. CDR1 is MDHEN, CDR2 SYDVKM, per germline. CDR3 nucleotides: TGTGCCGTAGGACAGAACTATGGCTACACCTTC. The encoded protein is CAVGQNYGYTF.

Turning to this clone: The junction differs from germline at one of its ends, possibly a read error. The CDR3 sequence is CASMIGFNSEAFF. The CDR3 DNA reads as TGTGCCAGCATGATAGGGTTTAACAGTGAAGCTTTCTTT. The chain uses TRBV14 and TRBJ1-1; D is undetermined. Germline CDR1 reads SGHDN; CDR2 reads FVKESK. This CDR3 has 13 amino acids. The full variable domain, in which reference TRBV14 and TRBJ1-1 provide the parts outside the CDR3, is EAGVTQFPSHSVIEKGQTVTLRCDPISGHDNLYWYRRVMGKEIKFLLHFVKESKQDESGMPNNRFLAERTGGTYSTLKVQPAELEDSGVYFCASMIGFNSEAFFGQGTRLTVV.

This chain uses TRBV18 with TRBJ2-7, with 11 bases aligning to TRBD2. With 7 bases clipped from V and 6 bases from J, the junction kept 23 bases outside the gene matches. Per germline, CDR1 KGHSH and CDR2 LQKENI. The length of the CDR3 is 19 residues. CDR3 nucleotide sequence: TGTGCCAGCTTTCATCTTCCCGGGACTAGCGGTGACAGAAGGGGCGAGCAGTACTTC. This codes for CASFHLPGTSGDRRGEQYF.

This clone has a handful of counts. This chain uses TRBV4-1 with TRBJ2-2, with TRBD1 as a possible D gene (5 bases). Germline CDR1 is MGHRA and CDR2 is YSYEKL. V was cut by 4 bases and J by 5 bases, with 14 bases left in between. This CDR3 has 15 amino acids. The CDR3 nucleotides are TGCGCCAGCAGCCCCAAACCCCCAGGGACCGGGGAGCTGTTTTTT. It yields the protein CASSPKPPGTGELFF.

V usage is TRBV5-1 and J usage is TRBJ2-1, with D possibly TRBD1 on 6 matching bases. V lost 5 bases and J 3 bases, leaving 15 bases between the germline ends. Per the germline V gene, CDR1 is SGHRS and CDR2 is YFSETQ. The CDR3 is made up of 15 amino acids. This CDR3 reads CASSSRTVSYNEQFF. DNA for the CDR3: TGCGCCAGCAGTTCAAGGACAGTGAGCTACAATGAGCAGTTCTTC.

This clone was observed once. The CDR3 sequence: CASSTAGSSYNEQFF. In nucleotides, the CDR3 is TGTGCCAGTAGTACTGCAGGGAGCTCCTACAATGAGCAGTTCTTC. The chain recombines TRBV19 with TRBJ2-1; tentatively, D is TRBD1 or TRBD2 (5 bases each). Trimming removed 4 bases from V and 0 bases from J, with 10 bases in between. This CDR3 is 15 amino acids long. In germline, CDR1 is LNHDA, CDR2 SQIVND (reference sequence).

The table lists this clone with a count of one. This chain links TRBV2 with TRBJ1-2, with D perhaps matching TRBD1 (6 bases). This CDR3 is built from 14 residues. The germline CDR1 and CDR2 sequences are SNHLY and FYNNEI. V was clipped by 5 bases and J by 4 bases, with 14 bases between them. The CDR3 DNA is TGTGCCAGCAGTTCGCAGCAGGGGACCTATGGCTACACCTTC. Residues: CASSSQQGTYGYTF.

The chain carries TRBV5-1 and TRBJ2-7, with 9 bases that match TRBD2. Unmatched junction bases numbered 4, after V lost 0 bases and J lost 3 bases. Germline V gene data show CDR1 as SGHRS and CDR2 as YFSETQ. The CDR3 has 15 amino acids. This CDR3 is CASSLGASGNYEQYF. The DNA of the CDR3 is TGCGCCAGCAGCTTGGGTGCTAGCGGGAACTACGAGCAGTACTTC.

V is TRBV19 and J is TRBJ1-5; D is perhaps TRBD1 (6 bases). There are 14 residues in the CDR3. V dropped 3 bases and J dropped 7 bases, with 13 bases sitting between them. Germline V CDR1 and CDR2: LNHDA, SQIVND (reference sequence). The CDR3 region has the DNA TGTGCCAGTAGTATGGCTGGGGGCCACCAGCCCCAGCATTTT. The encoded protein is CASSMAGGHQPQHF.

This clone appeared once. The chain links TRBV5-8 to TRBJ1-4; 7 bases agree with TRBD1. This CDR3 spans 14 amino acids. The J segment lost 5 bases and the V segment lost 3 bases, leaving 4 bases of the junction unmatched. Germline V gives CDR1 SGHTS, CDR2 YDEGEE. Here the CDR3 DNA reads TGTGCCAGCAGCTCGGGACAGAGAAATGAAAAACTGTTTTTT. Amino acids: CASSSGQRNEKLFF. The full variable domain, with the rest looked up from reference TRBV5-8 and TRBJ1-4, is EAGVTQSPTHLIKTRGQQATLRCSPISGHTSVYWYQQALGLGLQFLLWYDEGEERNRGNFPPRFSGRQFPNYSSELNVNALELEDSALYLCASSSGQRNEKLFFGSGTQLSVL.

This clone was detected once. The J gene is TRBJ1-2, the V gene TRBV6-5; 9 bases agree with TRBD1. The CDR3 is 13 amino acids. Germline loops: CDR1 MNHEY, CDR2 SVGAGI. V was clipped by 6 bases and J by 8 bases; unmatched bases: 7. The DNA for the CDR3 is TGTGCCAGCAGGGGACAGGGAACTAGGGGCTACACCTTC. Amino acid sequence: CASRGQGTRGYTF.

This clone was observed a handful of times. This chain joins TRBV5-4 and TRBJ2-3, with 7 bases fitting TRBD2. Trimming removed 0 bases from V and 1 base from J; junction bases left unmatched: 5. Germline loops: CDR1 SGHNT, CDR2 YYREEE (reference sequence). CDR3 length: 16 residues. The CDR3 reads CASSLAGRGGTDTQYF. The CDR3 nucleotides read TGTGCCAGCAGCTTGGCCGGACGGGGGGGCACAGATACGCAGTATTTT.

The J gene is TRBJ2-7, the V gene TRBV9; 10 nucleotides match TRBD1. The CDR3 has 15 amino acids. The germline gives CDR1 SGDLS, CDR2 YYNGEE. V gave up 4 bases and J gave up 5 bases; unmatched junction bases: 9. The CDR3 protein is CASSPTGTGAHEQYF. DNA for the CDR3: TGTGCCAGCAGCCCTACCGGGACAGGGGCCCACGAGCAGTACTTC. Combining the CDR3 with reference TRBV9 and TRBJ2-7 gives the whole variable domain DSGVTQTPKHLITATGQRVTLRCSPRSGDLSVYWYQQSLDQGLQFLIQYYNGEERAKGNILERFSAQQFPDLHSELNLSSLELGDSALYFCASSPTGTGAHEQYFGPGTRLTVT.

The DNA of the CDR3 is TGTGCCAGCTCACCACCGGGCGGGTCCCGCACAGATACGCAGTATTTT. Protein product: CASSPPGGSRTDTQYF. The rearrangement joins TRBV18 to TRBJ2-3; possibly TRBD2 for D (5 bases). The CDR3 is 16 residues long. Between the trimmed V and J ends, which lost 0 bases and 1 base, there was a span of 11 bases. The V gene's germline CDR1 is KGHSH and CDR2 LQKENI.